This T cell receptor (beta chain) derives from a study of T cell repertoires in cytomegalovirus infection. The wider study: TCR beta signatures that were public indicated CMV infection and matching HLA type.

TCRdb fed the reads into MiXCR, producing one record per CDR3 protein. The sample shows about half a million distinct CDR3 sequences, approximately 46% of them seen only once. The CDR3 is 15 amino acids. The V end was cut by 2 bases, the J end by 0 bases, with 8 bases between. Study-level points and caveats: HLA-C-restricted CMV-specific TCR beta clonotypes prevailed in the ex vivo response.

About this clonotype itself: Its target is not known.

The clonotype originates from a human donor in good health (CMV status not recorded). Some clones in this sample may be carry-over from other donors' samples. V is TRBV12-3 or TRBV12-4 and J is TRBJ1-5; possibly TRBD1 for D (6 bases). Here the sequenced sample was cultured PBMCs, taken from culture after CMV antigen stimulation. CDR3 sequence reads: CASSLQGISNQPQHF. The CDR3 coding sequence is TGTGCCAGCAGTTTACAGGGGATTAGCAATCAGCCCCAGCATTTT.